This entry concerns a single T cell receptor beta chain. In this sample, this clonotype turned up many times. The target of this receptor is not known. No per-base quality is available; no much larger clone lies one base away. Including the terminal cysteine and phenylalanine, the CDR3 comprises 13 residues. Only the CDR3 portion is preserved as DNA: 39 bases, with reading frame beginning at the first base. Trimming costs V 7 bases and J 5 bases, and their ends lie 14 bases apart. The source of the sample is a study of T-cell reconstitution after alpha-beta-depleted transplantation in children (dated by TCRdb to the mid-2010s). With regard to the full study: Using TCR repertoire profiling, the study followed T-cell immune reconstitution in a quantitative way in children after TCRalphabeta/CD19-depleted allogeneic hematopoietic cell transplantation. Points the paper makes about the study in general: About two months after transplant, the apparently early recovery of alphabetaT-cell counts reportedly depended on just several hundred clones that had expanded rapidly and came from non-depleted graft cells. Over subsequent months, a decline in hyperexpanded clone frequencies was noted, and after one year, T-cell counts and TCRbeta diversity were mostly ascribed to newly produced T cells. In some patients, the high TCRbeta diversity seen at day 60 was put down to recipient T cells and intrathymic progenitors that had survived conditioning.

The library was prepared using PCR. Sequencing was carried out with an Illumina HiSeq 2500. TCR library preparation used molecular barcoding, with unique molecular identifiers applied to normalize quantification of the TCRbeta repertoire. TCRdb trimmed public reads at Q25 via fastp, called clones via MiXCR and kept in-frame beta chains. Rows with a matching CDR3 protein are joined into one entry that keeps the most common DNA and genes. This sample lists over 450,000 distinct CDR3 sequences; under 12% were detected once. 2% to 2.5% of the sample is taken by the ten largest. In the paper's terms, the treatment or condition label means: allogeneic hematopoietic cell transplantation with graft depleted of TCRalphabeta T cells and CD19 B cells. Transplant recipients were children who received TCRalphabeta/CD19-depleted allogeneic hematopoietic cell grafts.

The rearrangement combines TRBV12-3 or TRBV12-4 with TRBJ2-5; the D gene is perhaps TRBD2, from 6 matching bases. The TCR was taken from a child younger than 10 with inherited bone marrow failure, due to receive a stem cell transplant. The input for sequencing was PBMCs, taken before TCRalphabeta/CD19-depleted stem cell transplant. The CDR3 amino acid sequence is: CASMLAPRETQYF. The DNA is as follows: TGTGCCAGCATGCTAGCGCCTCGGGAGACCCAGTACTTC.